Presented here are 11 T cell receptor beta chains from one specimen sequenced in a study of cytomegalovirus exposure and HLA in healthy donors. 13 Jbeta primers and 60 Vbeta primers were used for the PCR. Clones were sequenced by immunoSEQ multiplex PCR, and TCRdb holds only the in-frame ones, with some missing. The profile shows approximately 70,000 clones, around 81% of them singletons. Sequenced sample: PBMCs. The receptors here all came from a middle-aged man in good health and CMV-seronegative.

The gene calls are TRBV11-2 and TRBJ2-3; D gene ambiguous. The germline V and J ends were trimmed by 4 bases and 2 bases, with 4 bases remaining between them. The CDR3 is 12 residues long. CDR1 is SGHAT, CDR2 FQNNGV, per germline. In DNA form, the CDR3 reads TGTGCCAGCAGCTCATTCACAGATACGCAGTATTTT. As protein: CASSSFTDTQYF.

The chain joins TRBV2 to TRBJ1-1; TRBD1 matches at 8 bases. There are 14 residues in the CDR3. Per germline, CDR1 SNHLY and CDR2 FYNNEI. J was trimmed by 4 bases and V by 6 bases; bases with no gene match: 7. The CDR3 bases are TGTGCCAGCAGCCAGACAGGGGAGGGCACTGAAGCTTTCTTT. Its protein product is CASSQTGEGTEAFF.

The chain is built from TRBV5-4 and TRBJ2-1; D remains ambiguous. Germline CDR1 reads SGHNT; CDR2 reads YYREEE (reference sequence). The germline V and J ends were trimmed by 4 bases and 2 bases, with 13 bases remaining between them. The CDR3 runs to 15 residues. The CDR3 sequence is CASSHKFIPYNEQFF. The CDR3 DNA is TGTGCCAGCAGCCACAAGTTTATCCCCTACAATGAGCAGTTCTTC.

This chain joins TRBV6-5 and TRBJ2-6; TRBD1 might be the D (6 bases). The CDR3 has 16 amino acids. Germline values: CDR1 MNHEY, CDR2 SVGAGI. V was pared by 0 bases and J by 9 bases, with 15 bases between. CDR3 protein: CASSYSDAGAINVLTF. CDR3 bases: TGTGCCAGCAGTTACTCGGATGCAGGGGCTATCAACGTCCTGACTTTC.

The rearrangement joins TRBV4-3 to TRBJ1-2; perhaps TRBD1 as D (5 bases). Germline V gene sequence: CDR1 LGHNA, CDR2 YSLEER. The V gene lost 3 bases and the J gene lost 11 bases, with 19 bases spanning the gap. The CDR3 extends over 14 amino acids. The CDR3 is CASSHGRGTPGYTF. CDR3 sequence (DNA): TGCGCCAGCAGCCACGGGAGAGGGACCCCTGGTTACACCTTC.

This clone appeared a few times. The chain combines TRBV4-1 with TRBJ2-7; unclear D gene. Trimming shortened V by 0 bases and J by 3 bases, and 6 bases separated the two germline ends. The CDR3 length is 13 residues. The germline V gene has CDR1 MGHRA and CDR2 YSYEKL. The CDR3 DNA reads as TGCGCCAGCAGCCAAGATCGCAGCTACGAGCAGTACTTC. Translated: CASSQDRSYEQYF.

In its sample, this clone was seen once. This chain uses TRBV7-8 with TRBJ1-6; tentative D call: TRBD1 (5 bases). Trimming shortened V by 1 base and J by 10 bases, and 11 bases separated the two germline ends. The germline V gene has CDR1 SGHVS and CDR2 FQNEAQ. The CDR3 is made up of 14 amino acids. The CDR3 protein is CASSLVRRDSPLHF. The CDR3 DNA sequence: TGTGCCAGCAGCTTAGTGAGGAGGGACTCACCCCTCCACTTT. Looking up the rest from reference TRBV7-8 and TRBJ1-6 gives the full variable domain: GAGVSQSPRYKVAKRGQDVALRCDPISGHVSLFWYQQALGQGPEFLTYFQNEAQLDKSGLPSDRFFAERPEGSVSTLKIQRTQQEDSAVYLCASSLVRRDSPLHFGNGTRLTVT.

The V gene is TRBV5-1, the J gene TRBJ2-3; 10 positions match TRBD2. The length of the CDR3 is 15 residues. The trim removed 7 bases at V and 3 bases at J, leaving 8 bases unmatched. Germline V gene lookup returns CDR1 SGHRS and CDR2 YFSETQ. CDR3 nucleotide sequence: TGCGCCAGCTTCCCGGGACTAGCGATAACAGATACGCAGTATTTT. This codes for CASFPGLAITDTQYF.

This sequence joins TRBV28 and TRBJ1-2; D gene uncertain. The germline V gene encodes CDR1 MDHEN and CDR2 SYDVKM. The V end lost 2 bases, the J end lost 7 bases, and 11 bases lay between the germline ends. The CDR3 is 13 amino acids. The CDR3 here is CASSLRRVSGYTF. DNA for the CDR3: TGTGCCAGCAGTTTAAGGAGGGTCTCTGGCTACACCTTC.

The V and J genes are TRBV28 and TRBJ2-3, with 13 bases identical to TRBD2. The junction had 7 bases not matched to a gene; V was cut back by 6 bases and J by 7 bases. The CDR3 spans 15 residues. Per the germline V gene, CDR1 is MDHEN and CDR2 is SYDVKM. CDR3 amino acids: CASRITSGRGYTQYF. CDR3 sequence (DNA): TGTGCCAGCAGGATTACTAGCGGGAGGGGGTATACGCAGTATTTT.

This chain joins TRBV7-8 and TRBJ1-4; 7 bases are a match to TRBD1. CDR1 and CDR2 (germline): SGHVS, FQNEAQ. This CDR3 is built from 18 residues. After removal of 5 bases from V and 0 bases from J, the junction contained 12 bases not matched to a gene. CDR3 amino acids: CASSNWTGGHATNEKLFF. DNA of the CDR3: TGTGCCAGCAGCAATTGGACAGGAGGACATGCAACTAATGAAAAACTGTTTTTT. The full variable domain, in which reference TRBV7-8 and TRBJ1-4 provide the parts outside the CDR3, is GAGVSQSPRYKVAKRGQDVALRCDPISGHVSLFWYQQALGQGPEFLTYFQNEAQLDKSGLPSDRFFAERPEGSVSTLKIQRTQQEDSAVYLCASSNWTGGHATNEKLFFGSGTQLSVL.